This T cell receptor (beta chain) is drawn from a study of shared clonotypes between healthy human individuals. Points from the study as a whole: Estimated richness values were generally larger in naive subsets than in memory subsets. Donor clonotype sharing was expected to depend on sequencing depth.

Genomic DNA belonging to each subset was distributed in equal measure over several immunoSEQ plates. Method: immunoSEQ multiplex PCR; TCRdb's copy keeps in-frame clones and lacks some. The sample records approximately 2.5 million clones, more than 90% being singletons. This CDR3 spans 14 amino acids. V dropped 6 bases and J dropped 3 bases, with 16 bases sitting between them. Per germline, CDR1 SGHRS and CDR2 YFSETQ. On this clone itself: The antigen remains unidentified.

The receptor was isolated from a man aged 18 to 29 in good health. Sequencing was performed on naive CD4+ T cells sorted from blood. Subset in this sample: CD45RA+ positively selected. The chain couples TRBV5-1 to TRBJ2-7; a weak D match, TRBD2 (6 bases). The CDR3 DNA reads TGCGCCAGCACCTTAGGCCCGGGGGACTACGAGCAGTACTTC. Its translation: CASTLGPGDYEQYF.